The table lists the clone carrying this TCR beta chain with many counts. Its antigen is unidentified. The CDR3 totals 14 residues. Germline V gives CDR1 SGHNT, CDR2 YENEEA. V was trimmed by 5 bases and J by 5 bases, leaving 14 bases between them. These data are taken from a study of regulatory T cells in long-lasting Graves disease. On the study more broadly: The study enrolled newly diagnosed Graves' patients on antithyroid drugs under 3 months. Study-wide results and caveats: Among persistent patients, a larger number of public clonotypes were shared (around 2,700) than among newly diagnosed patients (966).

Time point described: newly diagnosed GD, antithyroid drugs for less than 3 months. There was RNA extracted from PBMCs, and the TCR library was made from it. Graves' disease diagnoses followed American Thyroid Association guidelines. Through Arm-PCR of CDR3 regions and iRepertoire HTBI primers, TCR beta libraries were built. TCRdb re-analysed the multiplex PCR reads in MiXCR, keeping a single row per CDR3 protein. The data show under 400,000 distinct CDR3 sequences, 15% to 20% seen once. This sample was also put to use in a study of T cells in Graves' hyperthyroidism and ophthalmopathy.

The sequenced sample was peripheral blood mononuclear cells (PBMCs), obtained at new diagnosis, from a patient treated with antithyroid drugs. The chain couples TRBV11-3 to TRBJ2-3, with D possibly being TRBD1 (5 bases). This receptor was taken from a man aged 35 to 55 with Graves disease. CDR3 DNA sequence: TGTGCCAGCAGCCCCTCAGGGTTCAGAGATACGCAGTATTTT. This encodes CASSPSGFRDTQYF. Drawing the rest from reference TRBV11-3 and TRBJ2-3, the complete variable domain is EAGVVQSPRYKIIEKKQPVAFWCNPISGHNTLYWYLQNLGQGPELLIRYENEEAVDDSQLPKDRFSAERLKGVDSTLKIQPAELGDSAVYLCASSPSGFRDTQYFGPGTRLTVL.